One T cell receptor beta chain is described in this entry. Its target is not known. The data were taken from a study of vaccination effects on CD4 cells after COVID-19. Study-level information: Three convalescent patients gave samples early and late after vaccination. Median timing of post-vaccine samples was 72 days after the second dose.

Study observations and caveats: Substantial clonal contraction characterized both infection- and vaccine-induced clones late after vaccination.

Antigen-specific CD4+ T cells were first expanded with viral peptide pools by the ViraFEST assay and only then sequenced. Once cultured for roughly nine days, the cells underwent separation to obtain CD4+ T cells. It was between March and December 2020 that the person had a SARS-CoV-2 infection confirmed by PCR. BNT162b2 vaccine or mRNA-1273 vaccine was given to participants in two doses. On days 3 and 7, fresh IL-2 medium replaced half the medium. Data came from immunoSEQ multiplex PCR; TCRdb stores just in-frame clones and leaves some out. Here the sample spans about 15,000 clones, roughly 70% being singletons. CDR1 is MNHEY and CDR2 is SMNVEV in the germline V gene (reference sequence). Trimming removed 3 bases at V and 2 bases at J, with 6 bases between. CDR3 length equals 13 residues.

The TCR sequence derives from a human donor who had a prior SARS-CoV-2 infection. The rearrangement links TRBV27 to TRBJ2-3; D is uncertain. This specimen consisted of CD4+ T cells from PBMCs cultured with HCoV-NL63 spike peptides, obtained after COVID-19 vaccination. CDR3 loop: CASSFWTTDTQYF. CDR3 in DNA: TGTGCCAGCAGTTTTTGGACCACAGATACGCAGTATTTT.